This T cell receptor beta chain was recovered during a study of cytomegalovirus exposure and HLA in healthy donors. The sample holds one count of this clone. It was with 60 Vbeta and 13 Jbeta primers that the PCR ran. Profiling relied on immunoSEQ multiplex PCR, and the TCRdb table lists in-frame clones only, not all of them. This repertoire shows fewer than 80,000 clones, less than 80% found once; its top ten account for roughly 2.5%. V was clipped by 4 bases and J by 7 bases; unmatched bases: 8. The CDR3 has 14 amino acids. Germline values: CDR1 MNHEY, CDR2 SVGAGI. Specimen: PBMCs. The chain employs TRBV6-5 and TRBJ1-2, with 8 bases aligning to TRBD1. The receptor's source is a man aged 25-45 years in good health and CMV-seronegative. As DNA, the CDR3 is TGTGCCAGCAGTTTACAGGGGGGGACTGGTGGCTACACCTTC. Its translation is CASSLQGGTGGYTF.